The clone carrying this TCR beta chain has ten or more counts. Its antigen is still unknown. The source of the sample is a study of blood T cells in healthy people across ages. Study-wide points: There was a strong correlation between TCR beta diversity and naive T cell percentage.

A second PCR, run for about 7 to 11 cycles, used a sample-barcoded 5' primer plus a J-beta primer mix. A tag from a template-switch adaptor with 12 random nucleotides marked each cDNA molecule. A single record per CDR3 protein comes from TCRdb applying MiXCR to the 5' RACE reads. Here the sample spans 850,000 to 950,000 distinct CDR3 sequences, roughly 26% being singletons. The source of this sequence is a woman aged 80 or over in good health. Sequencing was carried out using blood.

The CDR3 loop reads CASSFSGTEANYGYTF. In DNA, the CDR3 is TGTGCCAGCAGCTTTTCCGGGACAGAGGCTAACTATGGCTACACCTTC. The V gene is TRBV7-2, the J gene TRBJ1-2, with 7 nucleotides matching TRBD1. The ends lost 3 bases at V and 0 bases at J; junction bases unmatched: 7. CDR3 length equals 16 residues. Germline CDR1 SGHTA, CDR2 FQGNSA.